The source of this T cell receptor beta chain is a study of molecular identifiers for immune sequencing clone quantification. Whole-study context: Split five ways in replicates, RNA from about 20,000 or 100,000 naive CD8 cells had four portions sequenced.

This clonotype was recorded many times. Antigen unknown. TCRdb itself ran the PCR reads through MiXCR, one entry per CDR3 protein. Here the sample spans some 650,000 distinct CDR3 sequences, 15% to 20% being singletons. The germline V gene has CDR1 SGHNT and CDR2 YYREEE (reference sequence). With V trimmed by 4 bases and J by 0 bases, 7 bases remained unmatched. This CDR3 has 16 amino acids. Every naive CD8 library was made from between about 18,000 and 1,100,000 sorted cells with 10%, 30% or 50% RNA. Based on a CD8+CD4-CCR7+CD45RA+ profile, naive CD8 T cells were sorted. Study-wide results and caveats: Researchers reportedly could pick up spiked Jurkat TCR RNA from one cell mixed into about a million naive cells.

The chain carries TRBV5-4 and TRBJ2-3; TRBD2 agrees at 8 bases. The sequence derives from a human donor in good health. Some libraries in this study had Jurkat cell RNA spiked in. The specimen was naive CD8+ T cells from blood, with Jurkat cell RNA spiked in. As to subset: FACS-sorted CD8+CD4-CCR7+CD45RA+ naive T cells. CDR3 DNA sequence: TGTGCCAGCAGCCGTACTTGGACTAGCAGCACAGATACGCAGTATTTT. Protein: CASSRTWTSSTDTQYF.